These 2 T cell receptor beta chains share one sample of origin, sequenced in a study of T cells in Graves' hyperthyroidism and ophthalmopathy. RNA transcripts provided the source from which TCR beta CDR3 regions were amplified. The TCR CDR3 was amplified in a first-round RT-PCR using the HTBI primer set. Each CDR3 protein is one row after TCRdb ran MiXCR on the multiplex PCR reads. The table includes under 130,000 distinct CDR3 sequences, 40% to 50% detected once. The sequencing input was blood. The receptors stem from a man aged 35 to 55 with Graves' hyperthyroidism.

This clonotype was counted at least ten times. J is TRBJ2-7 and V is TRBV5-1, with 7 bases identical to TRBD2. V shed 2 bases and J 4 bases; nucleotides not matched to a gene: 6. The germline gives CDR1 SGHRS, CDR2 YFSETQ. CDR3 size: 14 residues. The CDR3: CASSFSSGGYEQYF. The CDR3 coding sequence is TGCGCCAGCAGCTTTTCTAGCGGAGGGTACGAGCAGTACTTC.

The table lists this clonotype with many counts. This chain uses TRBV28 with TRBJ1-5, with D possibly being TRBD1 (5 bases). V was cut by 4 bases and J by 5 bases, with 12 bases left in between. Germline V gives CDR1 MDHEN, CDR2 SYDVKM. CDR3 length: 14 amino acids. The CDR3 here is CASSSGGGHQPQHF. The CDR3 DNA reads as TGTGCCAGCAGTTCCGGGGGAGGGCATCAGCCCCAGCATTTT. Variable domain in full (rest from reference TRBV28 and TRBJ1-5): DVKVTQSSRYLVKRTGEKVFLECVQDMDHENMFWYRQDPGLGLRLIYFSYDVKMKEKGDIPEGYSVSREKKERFSLILESASTNQTSMYLCASSSGGGHQPQHFGDGTRLSIL.